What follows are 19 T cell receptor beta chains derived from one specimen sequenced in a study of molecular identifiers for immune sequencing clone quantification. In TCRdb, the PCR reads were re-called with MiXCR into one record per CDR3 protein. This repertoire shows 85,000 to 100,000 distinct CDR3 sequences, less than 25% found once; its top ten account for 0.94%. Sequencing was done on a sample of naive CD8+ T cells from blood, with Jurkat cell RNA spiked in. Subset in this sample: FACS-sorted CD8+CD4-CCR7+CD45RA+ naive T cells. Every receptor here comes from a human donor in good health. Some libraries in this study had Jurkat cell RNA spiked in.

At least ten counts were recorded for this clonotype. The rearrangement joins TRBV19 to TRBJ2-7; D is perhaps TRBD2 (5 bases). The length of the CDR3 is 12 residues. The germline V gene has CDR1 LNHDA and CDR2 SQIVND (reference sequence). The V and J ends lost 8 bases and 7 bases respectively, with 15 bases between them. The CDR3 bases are TGTGCCAGTGATTCGACCCCGGGGGAGCAGTACTTC. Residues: CASDSTPGEQYF.

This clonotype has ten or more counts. CDR3 DNA sequence: TGTGCCAGCAGTGTGGTCGGGATGGGCCCGGGGGGTGACCACGAGCAGTACTTC. Its translation: CASSVVGMGPGGDHEQYF. V and J are TRBV2 and TRBJ2-7, with TRBD2 matching over 7 bases. Germline V gene data show CDR1 as SNHLY and CDR2 as FYNNEI. The CDR3 loop spans 18 amino acids. The trim removed 4 bases at V and 5 bases at J, leaving 20 bases unmatched.

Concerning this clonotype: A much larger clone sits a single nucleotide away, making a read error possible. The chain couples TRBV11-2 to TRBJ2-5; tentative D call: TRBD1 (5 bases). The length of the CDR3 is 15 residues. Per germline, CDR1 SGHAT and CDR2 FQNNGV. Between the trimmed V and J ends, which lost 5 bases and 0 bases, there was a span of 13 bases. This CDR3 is CASSQWTRDQETQYF. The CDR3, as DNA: TGTGCCAGCAGCCAGTGGACAAGGGACCAAGAGACCCAGTACTTC.

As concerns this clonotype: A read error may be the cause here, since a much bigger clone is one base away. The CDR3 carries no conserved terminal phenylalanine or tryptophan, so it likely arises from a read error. DNA of the CDR3: TGTGCCAGCAGCACCCCCTCCCGGGACATGTGGGGTAATGAGCAGTACCTC. Amino acid sequence: CASSTPSRDMWGNEQYL. The rearrangement uses TRBV11-2 and TRBJ2-7; D might be TRBD1 (6 bases). V was trimmed by 5 bases and J by 7 bases, leaving 27 bases between them. The CDR3 has 17 amino acids. Germline CDR1 and CDR2: SGHAT and FQNNGV.

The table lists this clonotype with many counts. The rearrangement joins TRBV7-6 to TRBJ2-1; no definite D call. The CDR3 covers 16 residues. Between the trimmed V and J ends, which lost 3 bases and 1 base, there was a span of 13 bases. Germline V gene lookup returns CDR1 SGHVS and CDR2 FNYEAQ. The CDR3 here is CASSFTPEWSYNEQFF. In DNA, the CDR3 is TGTGCCAGCAGCTTTACCCCCGAATGGTCCTACAATGAGCAGTTCTTC.

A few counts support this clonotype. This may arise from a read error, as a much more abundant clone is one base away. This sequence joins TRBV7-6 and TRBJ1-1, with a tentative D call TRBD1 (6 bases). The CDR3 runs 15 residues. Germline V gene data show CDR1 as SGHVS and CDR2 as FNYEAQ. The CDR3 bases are TGTGCCAGCGGCTTATCTACTACAGGGACTACCAAAGCTTTCTTT. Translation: CASGLSTTGTTKAFF.

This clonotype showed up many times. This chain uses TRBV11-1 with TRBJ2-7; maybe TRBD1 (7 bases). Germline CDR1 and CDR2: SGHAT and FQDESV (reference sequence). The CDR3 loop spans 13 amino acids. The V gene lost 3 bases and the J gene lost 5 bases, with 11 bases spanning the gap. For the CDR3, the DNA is TGTGCCAGCAGCTTGGGGGGACAGAACGAGCAGTACTTC. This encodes CASSLGGQNEQYF.

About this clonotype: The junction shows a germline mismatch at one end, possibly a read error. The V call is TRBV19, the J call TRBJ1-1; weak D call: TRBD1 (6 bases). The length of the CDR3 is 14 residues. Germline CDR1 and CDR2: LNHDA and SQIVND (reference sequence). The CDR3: CASSLTGMNTEALF. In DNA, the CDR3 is TGTGCCAGTAGTCTGACAGGTATGAACACTGAAGCTCTCTTT.

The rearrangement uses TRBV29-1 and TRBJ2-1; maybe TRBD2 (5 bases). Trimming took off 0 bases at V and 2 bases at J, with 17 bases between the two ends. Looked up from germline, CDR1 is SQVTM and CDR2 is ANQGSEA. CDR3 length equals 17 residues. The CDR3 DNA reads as TGCAGCGTTGAAGATGGTGGTCGGGGAGCAGCCTACAATGAGCAGTTCTTC. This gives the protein CSVEDGGRGAAYNEQFF.

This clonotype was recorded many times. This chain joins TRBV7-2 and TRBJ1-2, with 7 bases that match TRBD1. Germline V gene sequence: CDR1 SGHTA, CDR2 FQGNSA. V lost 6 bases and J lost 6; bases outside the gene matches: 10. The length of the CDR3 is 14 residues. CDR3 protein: CASRHDRVVDGYTF. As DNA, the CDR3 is TGTGCCAGCAGACATGACAGGGTTGTAGATGGCTACACCTTC.

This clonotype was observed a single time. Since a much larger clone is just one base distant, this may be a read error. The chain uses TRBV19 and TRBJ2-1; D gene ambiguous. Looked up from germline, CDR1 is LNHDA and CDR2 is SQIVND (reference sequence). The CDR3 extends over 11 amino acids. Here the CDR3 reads CASSLQNEQSF. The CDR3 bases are TGTGCCAGTAGTCTGCAGAATGAGCAGTCCTTC.

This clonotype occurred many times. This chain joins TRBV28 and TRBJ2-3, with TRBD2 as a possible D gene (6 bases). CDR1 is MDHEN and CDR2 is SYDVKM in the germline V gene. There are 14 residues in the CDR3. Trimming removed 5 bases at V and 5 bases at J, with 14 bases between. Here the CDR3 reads CASSIAERIDTQYF. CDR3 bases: TGTGCCAGCAGTATAGCGGAGAGGATAGATACGCAGTATTTT.

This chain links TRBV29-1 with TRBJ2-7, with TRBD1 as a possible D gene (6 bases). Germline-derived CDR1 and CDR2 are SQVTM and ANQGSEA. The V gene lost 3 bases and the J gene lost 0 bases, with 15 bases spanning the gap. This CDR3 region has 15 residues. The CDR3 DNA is TGCAGCGTTGAGTGGGTTGGGGACAACTCCTACGAGCAGTACTTC. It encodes CSVEWVGDNSYEQYF.

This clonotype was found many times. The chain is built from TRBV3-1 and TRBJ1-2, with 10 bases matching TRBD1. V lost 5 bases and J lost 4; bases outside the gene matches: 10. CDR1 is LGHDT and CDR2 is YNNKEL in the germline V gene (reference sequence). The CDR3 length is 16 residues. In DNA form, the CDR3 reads TGTGCCAGCAGCTTCAACCGGGACAGGGGAATCTATGGCTACACCTTC. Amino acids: CASSFNRDRGIYGYTF. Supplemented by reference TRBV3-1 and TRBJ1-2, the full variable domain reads DTAVSQTPKYLVTQMGNDKSIKCEQNLGHDTMYWYKQDSKKFLKIMFSYNNKELIINETVPNRFSPKSPDKAHLNLHINSLELGDSAVYFCASSFNRDRGIYGYTFGSGTRLTVV.

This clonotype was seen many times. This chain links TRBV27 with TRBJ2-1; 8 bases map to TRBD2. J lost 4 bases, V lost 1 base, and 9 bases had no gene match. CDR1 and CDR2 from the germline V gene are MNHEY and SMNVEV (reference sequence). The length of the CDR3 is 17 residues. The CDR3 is CASSLLFIAGGYNEQFF. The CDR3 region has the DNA TGTGCCAGCAGTTTATTGTTCATCGCGGGGGGATACAATGAGCAGTTCTTC.

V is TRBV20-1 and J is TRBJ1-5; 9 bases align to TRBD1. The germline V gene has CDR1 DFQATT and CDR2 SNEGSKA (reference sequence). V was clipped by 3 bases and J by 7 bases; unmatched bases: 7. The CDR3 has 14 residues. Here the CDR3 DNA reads TGCAGTGCTAGGGACGGACAGGGGATACAGCCCCAGCATTTT. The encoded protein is CSARDGQGIQPQHF.

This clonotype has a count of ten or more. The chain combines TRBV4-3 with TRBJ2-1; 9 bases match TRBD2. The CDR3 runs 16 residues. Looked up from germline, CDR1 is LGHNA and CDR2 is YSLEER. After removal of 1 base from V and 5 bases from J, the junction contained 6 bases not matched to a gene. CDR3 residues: CASSQVLVAGDNEQFF. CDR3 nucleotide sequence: TGCGCCAGCAGCCAAGTGTTGGTAGCGGGGGACAATGAGCAGTTCTTC.

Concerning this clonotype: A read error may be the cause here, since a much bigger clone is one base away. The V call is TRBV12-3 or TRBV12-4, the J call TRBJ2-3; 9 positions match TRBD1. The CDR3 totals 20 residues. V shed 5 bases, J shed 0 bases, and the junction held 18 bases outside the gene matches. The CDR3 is CASSNPPGTGRGGSTDTQYF. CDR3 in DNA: TGTGCCAGCAGTAACCCACCCGGGACAGGGCGCGGGGGTAGCACAGATACGCAGTATTTT.

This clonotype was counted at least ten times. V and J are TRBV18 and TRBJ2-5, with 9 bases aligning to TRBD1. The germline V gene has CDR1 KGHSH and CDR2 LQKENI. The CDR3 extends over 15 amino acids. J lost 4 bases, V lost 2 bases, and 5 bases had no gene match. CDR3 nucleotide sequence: TGTGCCAGCTCACCAACAGGGGGCCATGGAGAGACCCAGTACTTC. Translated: CASSPTGGHGETQYF.